These T cell receptor beta chains were read from a single sample in a study of control samples from healthy donors and cancer patients. Profiling relied on immunoSEQ multiplex PCR, and the TCRdb table lists in-frame clones only, not all of them. The sample consists of approximately 120,000 clones, about 87% of them appearing once. Sample: blood. These receptors came from a man between 60 and 75 years old in good health. Each CDR3 is given with its conserved first and last residue. The order of the fields is CDR3 protein, V gene, J gene.

CAWSVWAGPYNEQFF	TRBV30	TRBJ2-1
CASGQGANPTYEQYF	TRBV19	TRBJ2-7
CASSWQGTTEAFF	TRBV7-9	TRBJ1-1
CASSPRQGGLAGPYEQYF	TRBV5-1	TRBJ2-7
CASSYMDSNQPQHF	TRBV6-6	TRBJ1-5
CASSQESGGGEETQYF	TRBV14	TRBJ2-5
CASSFSGNGAFF	TRBV7-8	TRBJ1-1
CASSFRGNTEAFF	TRBV27	TRBJ1-1
CATSDSRGRSTEAFF	TRBV24-1	TRBJ1-1
CASRVLNEKLFF	TRBV5-1	TRBJ1-4
CASSPLGGLNIQYF	TRBV18	TRBJ2-4
CASRKSQAPDQPQHF	TRBV19	TRBJ1-5
CASSSTGQDSYEQYF	TRBV7-6	TRBJ2-7
CASSLESGSHNSPLHF	TRBV7-2	TRBJ1-6
CASSWTGSVENTEAFF	TRBV4-2	TRBJ1-1
CAIKTGSGPGNTIYF	TRBV10-3	TRBJ1-3
CASSIHDRGPNSPLHF	TRBV19	TRBJ1-6
CASSIDSPVGSGANVLTF	TRBV19	TRBJ2-6
CASSYSSNYGYTF	TRBV6-5	TRBJ1-2
CASSSPLQGNYGYTF	TRBV11-3	TRBJ1-2
CASSPNILRGNEQFF	TRBV5-4	TRBJ2-1
CASSFVSQRGNEQFF	TRBV5-4	TRBJ2-1
CASSELGHSPLHF	TRBV6-1	TRBJ1-6
CASRMTGGNTEAFF	TRBV19	TRBJ1-1
CAWTGHTNSPLHF	TRBV30	TRBJ1-6
CASRRQGTYEQYF	TRBV19	TRBJ2-7
CASSHGAGGTSGANVLTF	TRBV6-6	TRBJ2-6
CASSSPAETLYNEQFF	TRBV7-2	TRBJ2-1
CASSEETTGTHGYTF	TRBV6-4	TRBJ1-2
CASSYRAYGNTEAFF	TRBV6-2/TRBV6-3	TRBJ1-1
CASSVGLAGVSYEQYF	TRBV5-5	TRBJ2-7
CASSRDRGTYEQYF	TRBV18	TRBJ2-7
CASSLRPGPETQYF	TRBV5-1	TRBJ2-5
CASSLGVGGASSYEQYF	TRBV5-1	TRBJ2-7